This T cell receptor (beta chain) was captured in a study of blood T cells in healthy people across ages. To note about this clonotype: Its antigen is not known.

Whole-study findings and limits: A strong correlation was found between TCR beta diversity and the percentage of naive T cells.

Germline V gene data show CDR1 as LNHNV and CDR2 as YYDKDF (reference sequence). The CDR3 length is 13 residues. Primed by a sample-barcoded 5' primer and a J-beta primer mix, a second PCR proceeded for about 6 to 12 cycles. Tags on each cDNA molecule came from a template-switch adaptor with 12 random nucleotides. TCRdb re-analysed the 5' RACE reads in MiXCR, keeping a single row per CDR3 protein. The sample records approximately 940,000 distinct CDR3 sequences, roughly 52% being singletons. What was sequenced was blood. The rearrangement uses TRBV15 and TRBJ2-7; weak D call: TRBD1 (5 bases). The DNA end lines up better with TRBJ2-5; the J call may be wrong. This clonotype originated in a man aged 30 to 45 in good health. DNA for the CDR3: TGTGCCACCAGCAGAGACAGGGTGGAGACCCAGTACTTC. Its protein is CATSRDRVETQYF.